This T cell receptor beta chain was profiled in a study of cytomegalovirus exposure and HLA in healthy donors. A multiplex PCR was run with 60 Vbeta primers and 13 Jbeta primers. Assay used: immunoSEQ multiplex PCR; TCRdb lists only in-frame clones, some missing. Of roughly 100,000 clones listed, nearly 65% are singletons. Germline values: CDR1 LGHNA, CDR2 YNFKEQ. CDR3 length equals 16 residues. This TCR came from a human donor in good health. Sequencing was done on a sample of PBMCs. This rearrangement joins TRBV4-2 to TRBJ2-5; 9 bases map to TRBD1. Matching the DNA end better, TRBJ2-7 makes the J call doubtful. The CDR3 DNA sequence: TGTGCCAGCAGCCCGCTGGAGGGGACAGGGCGGTACGAGCAGTACTTC. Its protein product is CASSPLEGTGRYEQYF.